The T cell receptor (beta chain) under discussion was sequenced for a study of cytomegalovirus exposure and HLA in healthy donors. General observations from the study: Immune exposure data for these donors was limited to CMV serostatus. TCR beta sequences reportedly predicted most subjects' HLA-A and HLA-B alleles accurately. The authors enumerated over 150 TCR beta chains as linked to cytomegalovirus. TRBV6-2, TRBV6-3 and other indistinguishable V segments were excluded.

PCR was performed using 60 Vbeta and 13 Jbeta primers. Using immunoSEQ multiplex PCR, the repertoire was profiled, and TCRdb retains in-frame clones only, with some absent. The data show roughly 68,000 clones, roughly 80% seen once. CDR3 length equals 14 residues. With 5 bases removed from V and 4 bases from J, the gap between germline ends came to 14 bases. Germline values: CDR1 LNHDA, CDR2 SQIVND (reference sequence). This clone was seen once. Its antigen remains unidentified. The rearrangement links TRBV19 to TRBJ1-1, with D possibly matching TRBD1 (6 bases). The sequenced sample consisted of PBMCs. This clonotype was sampled from a male donor in good health and CMV-seropositive. The CDR3 DNA sequence: TGTGCCAGTAGTCTACAGGGCGTAGGCACTGAAGCTTTCTTT. It yields the protein CASSLQGVGTEAFF.